Below are 27 T cell receptor beta chains sequenced from a single sample in a study of blood T cell repertoires in COVID-19. Clones were sequenced by immunoSEQ multiplex PCR, and TCRdb holds only the in-frame ones, with some missing. The table includes some 200,000 clones, around 87% detected once. The material sequenced was peripheral blood. These receptors were collected from a woman in her seventies with COVID-19, enrolled during active disease.

This clone occurred once. This rearrangement joins TRBV14 to TRBJ1-1; 7 bases align to TRBD1. Trimming removed 4 bases from V and 1 base from J; junction bases left unmatched: 0. The CDR3 runs to 13 residues. Germline-derived CDR1 and CDR2 are SGHDN and FVKESK. The CDR3 region has the DNA TGTGCCAGCAGCCGGGACAGGAACACTGAAGCTTTCTTT. Translation: CASSRDRNTEAFF.

The gene calls are TRBV28 and TRBJ2-3; D perhaps matches TRBD2 (6 bases). Trimming removed 3 bases at V and 6 bases at J, with 10 bases between. Looked up from germline, CDR1 is MDHEN and CDR2 is SYDVKM. CDR3 length equals 13 residues. This CDR3 is CASSFRGGDTQYF. In DNA, the CDR3 is TGTGCCAGCAGTTTTAGGGGAGGTGATACGCAGTATTTT.

This clone has only one observation. The chain recombines TRBV28 with TRBJ1-5, with D possibly matching TRBD1 (6 bases). The germline V gene encodes CDR1 MDHEN and CDR2 SYDVKM. The CDR3 contains 15 residues. V lost 8 bases and J lost 7, with 21 bases in between. The CDR3 coding sequence is TGTGCCAGCCTCCCAGGAACGGGGGGCGTGCAGCCCCAGCATTTT. Its protein product is CASLPGTGGVQPQHF. Looking up the rest from reference TRBV28 and TRBJ1-5 gives the full variable domain: DVKVTQSSRYLVKRTGEKVFLECVQDMDHENMFWYRQDPGLGLRLIYFSYDVKMKEKGDIPEGYSVSREKKERFSLILESASTNQTSMYLCASLPGTGGVQPQHFGDGTRLSIL.

The chain has TRBV10-3 and TRBJ2-7, with 7 bases aligning to TRBD2. Germline-derived CDR1 and CDR2 are ENHRY and SYGVKD. V lost 0 bases, J lost 0 bases, and 2 bases stayed unmatched. The CDR3 covers 15 residues. CDR3: CAISESLASSYEQYF. CDR3 nucleotides: TGTGCCATCAGTGAGTCACTAGCGAGCTCCTACGAGCAGTACTTC.

The chain has TRBV6-5 and TRBJ1-5; D is possibly TRBD1 (5 bases). Germline V gene data show CDR1 as MNHEY and CDR2 as SVGAGI. The germline V and J ends were trimmed by 6 bases and 5 bases, with 11 bases remaining between them. CDR3 length: 13 amino acids. The CDR3 region is CASSPGGYQPQHF. The CDR3 coding sequence is TGTGCCAGCAGCCCGGGGGGGTATCAGCCCCAGCATTTT.

The V gene is TRBV27, the J gene TRBJ1-6, with a tentative D call TRBD1 (5 bases). The germline V gene has CDR1 MNHEY and CDR2 SMNVEV (reference sequence). Trimming removed 7 bases from V and 0 bases from J, with 10 bases in between. The CDR3 sequence is 15 residues long. CDR3 amino acids: CASTDSSSYNSPLHF. For the CDR3, the DNA is TGTGCCAGCACCGACAGTAGCTCCTATAATTCACCCCTCCACTTT.

This clone appeared a few times. The chain is built from TRBV19 and TRBJ1-1; D is perhaps TRBD1 (5 bases). This CDR3 spans 15 amino acids. Germline CDR1 LNHDA, CDR2 SQIVND (reference sequence). Trimming removed 4 bases from V and 3 bases from J, with 15 bases in between. CDR3 coding DNA: TGTGCCAGTAGTACACGGACAAGAAGTGACACTGAAGCTTTCTTT. This sequence encodes CASSTRTRSDTEAFF.

The J gene is TRBJ2-7, the V gene TRBV28; TRBD1 matches 8 bases. Germline CDR1 is MDHEN and CDR2 is SYDVKM. J gave up 7 bases and V 6 bases, and 11 bases lay outside the gene matches. The CDR3 length is 14 residues. DNA for the CDR3: TGTGCCAGCAGGTCAGGACAGGGCACAGGGGAGCAGTACTTC. Its translation is CASRSGQGTGEQYF.

This clone was seen once. The chain carries TRBV4-3 and TRBJ2-1; a possible D gene is TRBD2 (6 bases). Germline V gene sequence: CDR1 LGHNA, CDR2 YSLEER. The CDR3 totals 16 residues. V was cut by 1 base and J by 1 base, with 11 bases left in between. The CDR3 sequence is CASSQVSGGSYNEQFF. Written as DNA, the CDR3 is TGCGCCAGCAGCCAAGTTAGCGGAGGGTCCTACAATGAGCAGTTCTTC.

This clone appeared once. V and J are TRBV14 and TRBJ1-2; 9 bases line up with TRBD1. Germline-derived CDR1 and CDR2 are SGHDN and FVKESK. The CDR3 length is 13 residues. Germline trimming cut 5 bases from V and 6 bases from J; bases unmatched to any gene: 4. The CDR3 loop is CASSLRTGDGYTF. In DNA, the CDR3 is TGTGCCAGCAGCTTACGGACAGGGGATGGCTACACCTTC.

This clone was counted between two and nine times. The chain has TRBV5-1 and TRBJ1-1, with 8 bases matching TRBD1. J was trimmed by 7 bases and V by 2 bases; bases with no gene match: 10. Germline V gene sequence: CDR1 SGHRS, CDR2 YFSETQ. The CDR3 length is 15 residues. CDR3 DNA: TGCGCCAGCAGCTTTACAGGGGGTATCGGTCGTGAAGCTTTCTTT. Protein sequence: CASSFTGGIGREAFF.

J is TRBJ2-7 and V is TRBV3-1 (or the pseudogene TRBV3-2), with TRBD2 matching 10 bases. V lost 7 bases and J lost 2; bases outside the gene matches: 5. Germline CDR1 and CDR2: LGHDT and YNNKEL (reference sequence). The CDR3 has 14 residues. The CDR3 DNA reads TGTGCCAGCACCCCGACTAGCGGGCCCTACGAGCAGTACTTC. As protein: CASTPTSGPYEQYF.

The chain carries TRBV5-4 and TRBJ2-1; D possibly corresponds to TRBD2 (6 bases). Trimming removed 9 bases at V and 5 bases at J, with 15 bases between. Looked up from germline, CDR1 is SGHNT and CDR2 is YYREEE (reference sequence). The CDR3 is made up of 13 amino acids. CDR3 residues: CATLEGRHNEQFF. The CDR3 DNA reads as TGTGCCACTTTGGAGGGGAGGCACAATGAGCAGTTCTTC. The variable domain in full, with the rest retrieved from reference TRBV5-4 and TRBJ2-1, is ETGVTQSPTHLIKTRGQQVTLRCSSQSGHNTVSWYQQALGQGPQFIFQYYREEENGRGNFPPRFSGLQFPNYSSELNVNALELDDSALYLCATLEGRHNEQFFGPGTRLTVL.

V gene TRBV19 combines with J gene TRBJ2-5, with 13 bases fitting TRBD2. Trimming took 3 bases from V and 5 from J; bases not matched to a gene: 12. This CDR3 is 18 amino acids long. Per the germline V gene, CDR1 is LNHDA and CDR2 is SQIVND (reference sequence). The CDR3 here is CASSIAGLAGVGRETQYF. As DNA, the CDR3 is TGTGCCAGTAGTATCGCTGGACTAGCGGGAGTGGGGCGGGAGACCCAGTACTTC.

V gene TRBV5-4 combines with J gene TRBJ2-3; 8 nucleotides line up with TRBD2. CDR3 size: 16 residues. Germline loops: CDR1 SGHNT, CDR2 YYREEE (reference sequence). J was trimmed by 3 bases and V by 4 bases; bases with no gene match: 10. CDR3 residues: CASSPEAGEVTDTQYF. CDR3 DNA: TGTGCCAGCAGCCCCGAAGCGGGAGAGGTTACAGATACGCAGTATTTT.

This chain connects TRBV6-6 to TRBJ2-7, with D possibly TRBD1 on 5 matching bases. Between the trimmed V and J ends, which lost 2 bases and 2 bases, there was a span of 10 bases. CDR1 and CDR2 (germline): MNHNY, SVGAGI (reference sequence). The CDR3 runs to 14 residues. The CDR3 coding sequence is TGTGCCAGCAGTTACAAGGGGATTCCCTACGAGCAGTACTTC. It is translated as CASSYKGIPYEQYF.

V and J are TRBV14 and TRBJ2-7, with TRBD2 matching 8 bases. The CDR3 has 15 amino acids. V gave up 1 base and J gave up 2 bases; unmatched junction bases: 4. Germline assignment: CDR1 SGHDN and CDR2 FVKESK. The CDR3 DNA reads as TGTGCCAGCAGCCAAGCGGGTAGCGGGACCTACGAGCAGTACTTC. It translates to CASSQAGSGTYEQYF.

The chain is built from TRBV11-2 and TRBJ2-7, with 8 bases aligning to TRBD1. This CDR3 spans 15 amino acids. Germline V gene sequence: CDR1 SGHAT, CDR2 FQNNGV. Trimming at V came to 1 base and at J to 4 bases, leaving 6 bases not matched to a gene. The CDR3 sequence is CASSLAQGAYYEQYF. CDR3 bases: TGTGCCAGCAGCTTAGCCCAGGGGGCCTATTACGAGCAGTACTTC.

The gene calls are TRBV19 and TRBJ1-2; D is undetermined. The CDR3 is 11 residues long. With 7 bases removed from V and 3 bases from J, the gap between germline ends came to 6 bases. Germline V gene sequence: CDR1 LNHDA, CDR2 SQIVND (reference sequence). The CDR3 DNA sequence: TGTGCCAGTATGTCGGACTATGGCTACACCTTC. Protein: CASMSDYGYTF.

V and J are TRBV27 and TRBJ1-6; 7 bases line up with TRBD1. The CDR3 runs to 15 residues. Germline CDR1 reads MNHEY; CDR2 reads SMNVEV (reference sequence). J gave up 6 bases and V 0 bases, and 2 bases lay outside the gene matches. The CDR3 is CASSLSTGSNSPLHF. The DNA for the CDR3 is TGTGCCAGCAGTTTATCGACAGGGTCTAATTCACCCCTCCACTTT.

The rearrangement uses TRBV4-2 and TRBJ1-4; D call uncertain. This CDR3 has 16 residues. Germline CDR1 is LGHNA and CDR2 is YNFKEQ. V was shortened by 0 bases and J by 5 bases, with 13 bases between the two germline ends. CDR3 nucleotides: TGTGCCAGCAGCCAAGATTCAGATTCCTCCAATGAAAAACTGTTTTTT. Protein: CASSQDSDSSNEKLFF.

This chain connects TRBV19 to TRBJ2-1, with 12 positions matching TRBD2. The V segment lost 2 bases and the J segment 9 bases; nucleotides outside the gene matches: 20. This CDR3 spans 20 amino acids. Germline-derived CDR1 and CDR2 are LNHDA and SQIVND (reference sequence). CDR3 protein: CASSITGFQTSGRRSGEQFF. CDR3 sequence (DNA): TGTGCCAGTAGTATAACCGGTTTTCAGACTAGCGGGAGAAGAAGTGGTGAGCAGTTCTTC.

This clone was counted a single time. The chain links TRBV9 to TRBJ2-3; 10 positions agree with TRBD2. The CDR3 spans 16 residues. The germline gives CDR1 SGDLS, CDR2 YYNGEE. The V and J ends lost 4 bases and 4 bases, in that order; junction bases with no gene match: 9. CDR3 sequence: CASSPSLAGDSDTQYF. The CDR3 nucleotides are TGTGCCAGCAGCCCCAGCCTAGCGGGAGATTCAGATACGCAGTATTTT. The complete variable domain, with remaining parts taken from reference TRBV9 and TRBJ2-3, reads DSGVTQTPKHLITATGQRVTLRCSPRSGDLSVYWYQQSLDQGLQFLIQYYNGEERAKGNILERFSAQQFPDLHSELNLSSLELGDSALYFCASSPSLAGDSDTQYFGPGTRLTVL.

The CDR3 DNA reads as TGCGCCAGCAGCGAGGGACTAGCGGGAGCCTACGAGCAGTACTTC. This codes for CASSEGLAGAYEQYF. The chain recombines TRBV5-1 with TRBJ2-7; TRBD2 agrees at 14 bases. The CDR3 length is 15 residues. V lost 4 bases and J lost 2; bases outside the gene matches: 2. Per the germline V gene, CDR1 is SGHRS and CDR2 is YFSETQ.

The genes are TRBV10-3 and TRBJ2-6, with D tentatively TRBD1 (6 bases). The CDR3 totals 14 residues. Deletions cut 6 bases from V and 4 bases from J, with 10 bases between. Germline V gene data show CDR1 as ENHRY and CDR2 as SYGVKD. DNA of the CDR3: TGTGCCATCAGACAGGGCCCGGGGGCCAACGTCCTGACTTTC. Amino acids: CAIRQGPGANVLTF.

The rearrangement uses TRBV4-2 and TRBJ1-5, with 8 positions matching TRBD1. Germline trimming cut 1 base from V and 7 bases from J; bases unmatched to any gene: 6. Germline CDR1 LGHNA, CDR2 YNFKEQ. The CDR3 has 15 residues. CDR3 amino acids: CASSQVGQGVQPQHF. As DNA, the CDR3 is TGTGCCAGCAGCCAAGTTGGACAGGGTGTACAGCCCCAGCATTTT.

The chain combines TRBV27 with TRBJ1-4, with a possible D match to TRBD1 (5 bases). This CDR3 contains 14 residues. The V and J ends lost 3 bases and 7 bases respectively, with 12 bases between them. Germline CDR1 MNHEY, CDR2 SMNVEV (reference sequence). As DNA, the CDR3 is TGTGCCAGCAGTTTTAAGGGGCCAAGTGAAAAACTGTTTTTT. It encodes CASSFKGPSEKLFF.